The sequence of this T cell receptor beta chain was determined in a study of control samples from healthy donors and cancer patients. From germline, CDR1 is SGHTA and CDR2 FQGTGA. CDR3 size: 14 residues. Trimming took 3 bases from V and 9 from J; bases not matched to a gene: 4. Sequencing was performed with immunoSEQ multiplex PCR; in TCRdb, only in-frame clones are kept and a portion is missing. The data contain roughly 140,000 clones, around nine tenths of them singletons. The receptor's source is a man aged 30-40 years in good health. The genes are TRBV7-3 and TRBJ2-7, with 14 bases that match TRBD2. The sample comprised blood. CDR3 in amino acids: CASSLTSGGDRQYF. DNA of the CDR3: TGTGCCAGCAGCTTGACTAGCGGGGGGGATAGGCAGTACTTC.